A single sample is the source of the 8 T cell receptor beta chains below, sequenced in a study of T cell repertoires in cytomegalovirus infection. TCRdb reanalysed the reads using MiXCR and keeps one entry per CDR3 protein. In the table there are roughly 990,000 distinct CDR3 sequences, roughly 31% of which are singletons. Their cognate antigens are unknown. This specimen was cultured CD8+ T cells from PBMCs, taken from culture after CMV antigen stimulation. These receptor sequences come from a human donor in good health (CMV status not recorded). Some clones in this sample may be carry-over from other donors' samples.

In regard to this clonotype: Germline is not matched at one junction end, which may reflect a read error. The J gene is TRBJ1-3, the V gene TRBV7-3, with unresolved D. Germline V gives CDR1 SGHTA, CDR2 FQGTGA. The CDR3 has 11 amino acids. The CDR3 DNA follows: TGTGCCAGCAGCTTAAAGGTCCCGGATAGCTTT. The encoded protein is CASSLKVPDSF.

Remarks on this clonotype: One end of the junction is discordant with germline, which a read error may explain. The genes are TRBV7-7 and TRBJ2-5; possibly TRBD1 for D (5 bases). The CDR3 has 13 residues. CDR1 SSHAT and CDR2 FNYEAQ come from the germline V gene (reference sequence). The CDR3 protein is CASSPGAQETQYF. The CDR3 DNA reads TGTGCTAGCAGTCCTGGGGCCCAAGAGACCCAGTACTTC.

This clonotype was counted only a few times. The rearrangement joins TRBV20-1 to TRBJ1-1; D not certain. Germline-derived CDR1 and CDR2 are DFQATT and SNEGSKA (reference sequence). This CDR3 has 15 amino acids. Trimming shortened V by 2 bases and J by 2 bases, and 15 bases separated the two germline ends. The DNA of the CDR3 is TGCAGTGCTAGAAGGGTGTCTTCCCCAAACACTGAAGCTTTCTTT. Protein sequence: CSARRVSSPNTEAFF.

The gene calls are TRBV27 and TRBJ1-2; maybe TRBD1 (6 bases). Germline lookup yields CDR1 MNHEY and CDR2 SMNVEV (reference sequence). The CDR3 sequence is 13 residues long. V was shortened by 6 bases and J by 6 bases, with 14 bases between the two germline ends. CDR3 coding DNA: TGTGCCAGCAGCCGACTAGGGGGTGATGGCTACACCTTC. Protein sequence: CASSRLGGDGYTF.

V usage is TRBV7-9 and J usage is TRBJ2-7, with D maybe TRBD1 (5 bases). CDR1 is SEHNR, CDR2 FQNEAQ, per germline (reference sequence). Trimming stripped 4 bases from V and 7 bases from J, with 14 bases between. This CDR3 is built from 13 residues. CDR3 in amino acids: CASSSNRAGEQYV. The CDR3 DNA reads TGTGCCAGCAGCTCAAACCGGGCAGGGGAGCAGTACGTC.

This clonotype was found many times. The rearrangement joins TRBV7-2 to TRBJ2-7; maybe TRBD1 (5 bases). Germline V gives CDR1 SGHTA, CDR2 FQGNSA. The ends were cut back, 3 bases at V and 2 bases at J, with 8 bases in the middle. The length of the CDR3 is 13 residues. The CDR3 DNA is TGTGCCAGCAGCTTTCCAGGGCCCTACGAGCAGTACTTC. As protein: CASSFPGPYEQYF.

The CDR3 DNA reads TGTGCCAGCAGTTCTCCCCCGGGGCAGCTCTGGGGTAATGAGCAGTTCTTC. Encoded protein: CASSSPPGQLWGNEQFF. The gene calls are TRBV28 and TRBJ2-1; D is tentatively TRBD1 or TRBD2 (5 bases each). The CDR3 is 17 residues long. V was pared by 4 bases and J by 7 bases, with 23 bases between. Germline CDR1 MDHEN, CDR2 SYDVKM.

The CDR3 loop reads CASSKRPPRNTEAFF. The CDR3 bases are TGTGCCAGCAGTAAGCGCCCGCCCCGGAACACTGAAGCTTTCTTT. The genes are TRBV6-2 or TRBV6-3 and TRBJ1-1, with unresolved D. V gave up 5 bases and J gave up 1 base, with 14 bases separating them. CDR1 is MNHEY and CDR2 is SVGEGT in the germline V gene. This CDR3 has 15 residues.